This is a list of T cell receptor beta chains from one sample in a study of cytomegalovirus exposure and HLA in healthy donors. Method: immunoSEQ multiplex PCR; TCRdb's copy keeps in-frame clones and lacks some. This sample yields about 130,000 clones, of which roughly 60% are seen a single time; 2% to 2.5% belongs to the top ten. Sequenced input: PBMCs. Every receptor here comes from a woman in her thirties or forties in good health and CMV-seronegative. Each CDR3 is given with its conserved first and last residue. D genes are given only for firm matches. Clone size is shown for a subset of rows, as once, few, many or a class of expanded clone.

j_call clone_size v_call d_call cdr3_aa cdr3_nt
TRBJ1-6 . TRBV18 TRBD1 CASSLTGLGNSPLHF TGTGCCAGCTCCTTGACAGGGCTCGGAAATTCACCCCTCCACTTT
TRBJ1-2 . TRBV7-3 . CASSSEGYGYTF TGTGCCAGCAGCTCGGAGGGCTATGGCTACACCTTC
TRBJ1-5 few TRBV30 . CAWSVGDNQPQHF TGTGCCTGGAGTGTGGGAGACAATCAGCCCCAGCATTTT
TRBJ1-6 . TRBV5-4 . CASSPRGGRSPLHF TGTGCCAGCAGCCCCCGCGGGGGTCGATCACCCCTCCACTTT
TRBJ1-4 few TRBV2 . CASTRQLTNEKLFF TGTGCCAGCACTAGACAGTTAACTAATGAAAAACTGTTTTTT
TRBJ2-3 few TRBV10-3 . CAISDGQGYTDTQYF TGTGCCATCAGTGATGGCCAGGGTTACACAGATACGCAGTATTTT
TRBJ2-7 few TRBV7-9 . CASSLIRSSYEQYF TGTGCCAGCAGCTTAATTCGGAGCTCCTACGAGCAGTACTTC
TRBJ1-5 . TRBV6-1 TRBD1 CASNYDRGRNQPQHF TGTGCCAGCAACTACGACAGGGGAAGAAATCAGCCCCAGCATTTT
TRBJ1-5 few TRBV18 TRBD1 CASSLSLQGGNQPQHF TGTGCCAGCTCACTGTCTCTGCAGGGGGGCAATCAGCCCCAGCATTTT
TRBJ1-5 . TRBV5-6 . CASSLGGGNQPQHF TGTGCCAGCAGCTTAGGAGGGGGCAATCAGCCCCAGCATTTT
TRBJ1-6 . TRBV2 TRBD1 CASRQGPSNSPLHF TGTGCCAGCAGACAGGGGCCTTCTAATTCACCCCTCCACTTT
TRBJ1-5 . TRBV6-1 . CASRPGNQPQHF TGTGCCAGCAGGCCAGGGAATCAGCCCCAGCATTTT
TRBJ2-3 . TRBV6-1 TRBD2 CASSAHSGGRVDTQYF TGTGCCAGCAGTGCCCATAGCGGGGGCCGGGTGGATACGCAGTATTTT
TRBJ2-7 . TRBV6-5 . CASSYRGISYEQYF TGTGCCAGCAGTTACCGGGGGATCTCCTACGAGCAGTACTTC
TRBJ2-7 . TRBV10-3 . CAIRETGASSYEQYF TGTGCCATCAGGGAGACAGGAGCTTCATCCTACGAGCAGTACTTC
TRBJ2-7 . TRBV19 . CASSPPSGVEQYF TGTGCCAGTAGTCCCCCCTCGGGTGTCGAGCAGTACTTC
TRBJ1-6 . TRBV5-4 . CASRGVDSPLHF TGTGCCAGCAGAGGGGTTGATTCACCCCTCCACTTT
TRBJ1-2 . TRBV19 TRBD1 CASGQGLMAAYGYTF TGTGCCAGTGGACAGGGGTTGATGGCAGCCTATGGCTACACCTTC
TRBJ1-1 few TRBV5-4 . CASSPTQTGNTEAFF TGTGCCAGCAGCCCAACACAGACAGGGAACACTGAAGCTTTCTTT
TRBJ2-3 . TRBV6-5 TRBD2 CASWAGGRTDTQYF TGTGCCAGCTGGGCGGGGGGGAGGACAGATACGCAGTATTTT
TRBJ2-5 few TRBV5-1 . CASSTGQLEETQYF TGCGCCAGCAGTACTGGACAGCTCGAAGAGACCCAGTACTTC
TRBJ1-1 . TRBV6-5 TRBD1 CASRQGGSNTEAFF TGTGCCAGCAGGCAGGGGGGCTCGAACACTGAAGCTTTCTTT
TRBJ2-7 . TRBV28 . CASSVRGETYEQYF TGTGCCAGCAGTGTCAGGGGGGAAACTTACGAGCAGTACTTC
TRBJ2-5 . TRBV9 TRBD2 CASSVGDLAGVQETQYF TGTGCCAGCAGCGTAGGAGATCTAGCGGGGGTCCAAGAGACCCAGTACTTC
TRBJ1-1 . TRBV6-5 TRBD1 CASSSTGVNTEAFF TGTGCCAGCAGTTCGACAGGGGTGAACACTGAAGCTTTCTTT
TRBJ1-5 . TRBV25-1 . CASSEAGNQPQHF TGTGCCAGCAGTGAGGCAGGCAATCAGCCCCAGCATTTT
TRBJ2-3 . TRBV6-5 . CASSYTPLADTQYF TGTGCCAGCAGTTACACCCCTTTAGCCGATACGCAGTATTTT
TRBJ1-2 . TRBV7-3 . CASSLTFTGLGGYTF TGTGCCAGCAGCTTAACGTTCACAGGCCTTGGTGGCTACACCTTC
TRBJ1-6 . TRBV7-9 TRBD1 CASSSQGGSNSPLHF TGTGCCAGCAGCTCCCAGGGGGGCTCTAATTCACCCCTCCACTTT
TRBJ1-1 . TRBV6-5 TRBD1 CASSVTGGLVTEAFF TGTGCCAGCAGCGTGACAGGGGGCTTAGTCACTGAAGCTTTCTTT
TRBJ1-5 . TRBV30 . CAWSLGGAGNQPQHF TGTGCCTGGAGTCTCGGGGGGGCCGGCAATCAGCCCCAGCATTTT
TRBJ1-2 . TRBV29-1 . CSVGDKIYGYTF TGCAGCGTTGGGGACAAGATCTATGGCTACACCTTC
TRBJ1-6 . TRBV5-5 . CASSYRDTYSPLHF TGTGCCAGCAGCTACCGGGACACCTATTCACCCCTCCACTTT
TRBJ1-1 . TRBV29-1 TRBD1 CSVGRDRGRAEAFF TGCAGCGTTGGAAGGGACAGGGGGCGAGCTGAAGCTTTCTTT
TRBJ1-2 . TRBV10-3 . CAISAGTSYGYTF TGTGCCATCAGCGCCGGGACTTCCTATGGCTACACCTTC
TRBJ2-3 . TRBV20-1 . CSGSGDTQYF TGCAGTGGGTCCGGAGATACGCAGTATTTT
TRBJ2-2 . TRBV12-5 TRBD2 CASGLVASGVTTGELFF TGTGCTAGTGGTTTGGTAGCCAGCGGGGTTACCACCGGGGAGCTGTTTTTT
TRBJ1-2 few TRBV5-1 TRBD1 CASSPGQGWDGYTF TGCGCCAGCAGCCCGGGACAGGGGTGGGATGGCTACACCTTC
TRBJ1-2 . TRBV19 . CASSGGAYGYTF TGTGCCAGTAGTGGGGGCGCTTATGGCTACACCTTC
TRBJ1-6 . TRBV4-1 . CASSQDETRGSPLHF TGCGCCAGCAGCCAAGATGAAACAAGAGGTTCACCCCTCCACTTT
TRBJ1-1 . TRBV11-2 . CASSLLDFDTEAFF TGTGCCAGCAGCTTACTGGACTTTGACACTGAAGCTTTCTTT
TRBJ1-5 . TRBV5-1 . CASSLGLNQPQHF TGCGCCAGCAGCTTGGGGCTCAATCAGCCCCAGCATTTT